The sequence of this T cell receptor (beta chain) was determined in a study of monozygotic twins with inflammatory bowel disease. The CDR3 is made up of 14 amino acids. TCRdb reprocessed the 5' RACE reads and keeps a single row for each CDR3 protein, giving no DNA. Its table records under 45,000 distinct CDR3 sequences. This chain joins TRBV12-3 or TRBV12-4 and TRBJ1-1; TCRdb calls TRBD1, which cannot be checked without DNA. The sequencing sample was made of blood. The clonotype originates from a human donor with ulcerative colitis or Crohn's disease, or a healthy co-twin of an affected twin (not recorded which). CDR3 loop: CASSLGGALTEAFF.